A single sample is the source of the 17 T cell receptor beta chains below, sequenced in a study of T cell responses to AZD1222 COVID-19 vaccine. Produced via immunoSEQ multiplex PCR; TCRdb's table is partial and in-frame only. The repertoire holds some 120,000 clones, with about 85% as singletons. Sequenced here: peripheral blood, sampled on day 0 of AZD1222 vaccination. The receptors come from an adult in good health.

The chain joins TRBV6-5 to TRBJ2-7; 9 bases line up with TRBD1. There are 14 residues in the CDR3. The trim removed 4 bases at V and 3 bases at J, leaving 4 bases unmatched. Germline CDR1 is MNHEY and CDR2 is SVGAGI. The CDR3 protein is CASSSPTGGYEQYF. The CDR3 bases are TGTGCCAGCAGTTCCCCGACAGGGGGCTACGAGCAGTACTTC.

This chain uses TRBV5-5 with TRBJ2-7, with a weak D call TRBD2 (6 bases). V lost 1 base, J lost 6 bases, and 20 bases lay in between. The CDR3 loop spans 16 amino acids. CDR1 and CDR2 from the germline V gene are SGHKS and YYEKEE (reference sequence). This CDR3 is CASSLLGTPSVGEQYF. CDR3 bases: TGTGCCAGCAGCTTGTTGGGGACTCCCTCGGTAGGCGAGCAGTACTTC.

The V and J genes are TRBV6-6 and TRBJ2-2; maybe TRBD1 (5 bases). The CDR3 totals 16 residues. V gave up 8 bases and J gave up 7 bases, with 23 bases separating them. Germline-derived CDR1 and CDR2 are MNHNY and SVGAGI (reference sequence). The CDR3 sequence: CASYSPGLRDGGELFF. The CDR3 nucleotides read TGTGCCAGCTACTCCCCCGGGCTCAGGGATGGCGGGGAGCTGTTTTTT.

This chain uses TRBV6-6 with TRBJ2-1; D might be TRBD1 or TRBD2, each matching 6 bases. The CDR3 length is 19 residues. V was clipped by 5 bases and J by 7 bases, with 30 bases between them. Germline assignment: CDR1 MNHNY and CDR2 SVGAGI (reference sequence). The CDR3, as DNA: TGTGCCAGCAGTCAGGGGAGGATTACGGGCACAGCCAAACCTAATGAGCAGTTCTTC. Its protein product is CASSQGRITGTAKPNEQFF.

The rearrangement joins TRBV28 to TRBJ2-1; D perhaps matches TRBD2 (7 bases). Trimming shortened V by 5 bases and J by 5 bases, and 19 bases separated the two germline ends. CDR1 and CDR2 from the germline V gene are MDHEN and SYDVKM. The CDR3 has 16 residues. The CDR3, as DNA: TGTGCCAGCAGTCCCTTAGGGGGGGCAGTCAACAATGAGCAGTTCTTC. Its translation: CASSPLGGAVNNEQFF.

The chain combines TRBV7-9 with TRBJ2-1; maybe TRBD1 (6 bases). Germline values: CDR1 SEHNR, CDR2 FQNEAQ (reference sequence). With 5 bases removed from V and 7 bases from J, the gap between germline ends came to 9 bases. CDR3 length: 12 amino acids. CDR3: CASSPTGNEQFF. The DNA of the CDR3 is TGTGCCAGCAGCCCTACAGGGAATGAGCAGTTCTTC.

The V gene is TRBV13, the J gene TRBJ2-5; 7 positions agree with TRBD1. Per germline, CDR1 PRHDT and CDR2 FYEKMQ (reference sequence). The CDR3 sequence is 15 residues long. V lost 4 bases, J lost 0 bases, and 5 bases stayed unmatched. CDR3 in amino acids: CASSSLDRDQETQYF. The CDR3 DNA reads TGTGCCAGCAGCTCCCTCGACAGGGACCAAGAGACCCAGTACTTC.

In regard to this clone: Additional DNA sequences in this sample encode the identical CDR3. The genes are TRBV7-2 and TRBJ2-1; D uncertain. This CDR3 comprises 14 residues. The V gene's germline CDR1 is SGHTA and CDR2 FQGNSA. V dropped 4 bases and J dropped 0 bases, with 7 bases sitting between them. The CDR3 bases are TGTGCCAGCAGCTCCGCCTCCTCCTACAATGAGCAGTTCTTC. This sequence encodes CASSSASSYNEQFF. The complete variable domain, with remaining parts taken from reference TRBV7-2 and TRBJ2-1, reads GAGVSQSPSNKVTEKGKDVELRCDPISGHTALYWYRQSLGQGLEFLIYFQGNSAPDKSGLPSDRFSAERTGGSVSTLTIQRTQQEDSAVYLCASSSASSYNEQFFGPGTRLTVL.

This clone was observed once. The DNA for the CDR3 is TGTGCCAGCAGCAAAGTGGGGAACACTGAAGCTTTCTTT. It specifies CASSKVGNTEAFF. This chain links TRBV21-1 with TRBJ1-1. TRBV21-1 is given as a pseudogene. This CDR3 region has 13 residues.

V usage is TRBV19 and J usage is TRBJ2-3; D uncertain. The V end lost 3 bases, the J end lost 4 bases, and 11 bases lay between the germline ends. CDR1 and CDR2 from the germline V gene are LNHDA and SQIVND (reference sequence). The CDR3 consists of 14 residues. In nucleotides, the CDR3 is TGTGCCAGTAGTATTTCCCAAGTTCCAGATACGCAGTATTTT. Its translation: CASSISQVPDTQYF. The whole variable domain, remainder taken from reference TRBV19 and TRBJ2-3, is DGGITQSPKYLFRKEGQNVTLSCEQNLNHDAMYWYRQDPGQGLRLIYYSQIVNDFQKGDIAEGYSVSREKKESFPLTVTSAQKNPTAFYLCASSISQVPDTQYFGPGTRLTVL.

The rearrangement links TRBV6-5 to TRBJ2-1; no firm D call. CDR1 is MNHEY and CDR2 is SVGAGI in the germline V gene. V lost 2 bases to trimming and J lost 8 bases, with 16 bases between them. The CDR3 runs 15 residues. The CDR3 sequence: CASSYASVGLDEQFF. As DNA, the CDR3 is TGTGCCAGCAGTTACGCCTCGGTGGGCCTCGATGAGCAGTTCTTC.

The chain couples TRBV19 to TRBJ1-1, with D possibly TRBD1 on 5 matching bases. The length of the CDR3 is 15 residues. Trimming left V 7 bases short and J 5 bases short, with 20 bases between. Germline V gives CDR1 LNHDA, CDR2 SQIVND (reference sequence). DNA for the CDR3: TGTGCCAGTACCACTTTTCGGGGGATCGGGACTGAAGCTTTCTTT. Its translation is CASTTFRGIGTEAFF.

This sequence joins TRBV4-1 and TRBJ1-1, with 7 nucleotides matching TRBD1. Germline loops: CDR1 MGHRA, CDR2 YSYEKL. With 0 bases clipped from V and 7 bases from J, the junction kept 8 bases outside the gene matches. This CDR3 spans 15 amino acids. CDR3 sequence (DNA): TGCGCCAGCAGCCAAGACGTCAGGGGGATCGGTGAAGCTTTCTTT. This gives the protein CASSQDVRGIGEAFF.

In DNA form, the CDR3 reads TGTGCCAGCAGCCCAGGGACGACCGCTAATACCTACGAGCAGTACTTC. This encodes CASSPGTTANTYEQYF. This rearrangement joins TRBV7-9 to TRBJ2-7, with D perhaps matching TRBD1 or TRBD2 (5 bases each). The germline V gene has CDR1 SEHNR and CDR2 FQNEAQ (reference sequence). There are 16 residues in the CDR3. V was shortened by 5 bases and J by 2 bases, with 19 bases between the two germline ends. Full variable domain (rest looked up from reference TRBV7-9 and TRBJ2-7): DTGVSQNPRHKITKRGQNVTFRCDPISEHNRLYWYRQTLGQGPEFLTYFQNEAQLEKSRLLSDRFSAERPKGSFSTLEIQRTEQGDSAMYLCASSPGTTANTYEQYFGPGTRLTVT.

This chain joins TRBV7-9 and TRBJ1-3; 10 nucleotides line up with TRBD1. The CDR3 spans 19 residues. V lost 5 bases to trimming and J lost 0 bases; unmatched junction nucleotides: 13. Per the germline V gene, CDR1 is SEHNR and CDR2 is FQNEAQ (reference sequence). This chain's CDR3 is CASSPSPDRGGFSGNTIYF. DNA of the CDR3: TGTGCCAGCAGCCCAAGTCCGGACAGGGGGGGTTTCTCTGGAAACACCATATATTTT.

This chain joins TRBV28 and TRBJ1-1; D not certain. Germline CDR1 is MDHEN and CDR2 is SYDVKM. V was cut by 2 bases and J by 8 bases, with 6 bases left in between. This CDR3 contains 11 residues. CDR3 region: CASSLSGEAFF. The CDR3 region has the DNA TGTGCCAGCAGTTTAAGCGGGGAAGCTTTCTTT.

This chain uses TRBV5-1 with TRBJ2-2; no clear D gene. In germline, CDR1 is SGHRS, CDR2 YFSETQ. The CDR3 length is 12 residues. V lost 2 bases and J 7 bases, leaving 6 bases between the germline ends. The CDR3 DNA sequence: TGCGCCAGCAGCTTATTTTTCGGGGAGCTGTTTTTT. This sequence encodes CASSLFFGELFF.